This T cell receptor beta chain was sequenced for a study of blood T cell repertoires in COVID-19. Study in general: Acute-phase and convalescent COVID-19 samples originated in the United States, Italy and Spain. T cells, B-cell-depleted T cells, or PBMCs supplied cDNA or gDNA.

As processed by the authors: Nucleated cell number was recorded as an estimate derived from reference gene primer amplification. Libraries were prepared by immunoSEQ multiplex PCR; TCRdb keeps only in-frame clonotypes and omits some of them. That table gives V, J and clone size, and the DNA gave D and trimming. Of a few hundred thousand clones listed, less than 90% are singletons. This CDR3 has 14 amino acids. Trimming removed 3 bases at V and 0 bases at J, with 7 bases between. CDR1 and CDR2 (germline): MRHNA, SNTAGT. This chain connects TRBV6-4 to TRBJ2-3; D might be TRBD2 (6 bases). The source of this sequence is a woman between 50 and 59 years old with acute or convalescent COVID-19. The sample taken for sequencing was peripheral blood. CDR3 coding DNA: TGTGCCAGCAGTGAGAGCGGGAGCACAGATACGCAGTATTTT. It specifies CASSESGSTDTQYF.